A single sample gave rise to the 6 T cell receptor beta chains below, sequenced in a study of graft-versus-host responses after intestinal transplantation. The antigens for these receptors are not known. Profiling relied on immunoSEQ multiplex PCR, and the TCRdb table lists in-frame clones only, not all of them. The repertoire holds under 140,000 clones, with about 93% as singletons. The sample consisted of unstimulated CD8+ T cells sorted from spleen or lymph node cells, taken before intestinal transplant. The receptors were gathered from a human donor who received an intestinal transplant.

The rearrangement joins TRBV2 to TRBJ2-1, with 8 bases lining up with TRBD2. Losses at the gene ends were 4 bases for V and 0 bases for J; bases not matched to a gene: 2. Looked up from germline, CDR1 is SNHLY and CDR2 is FYNNEI. This CDR3 contains 15 residues. The CDR3, as DNA: TGTGCCAGCAGTGCCGGGACTAGCTCCTACAATGAGCAGTTCTTC. Protein: CASSAGTSSYNEQFF. Based on the CDR3 plus reference TRBV2 and TRBJ2-1, the full variable domain is EPEVTQTPSHQVTQMGQEVILRCVPISNHLYFYWYRQILGQKVEFLVSFYNNEISEKSEIFDDQFSVERPDGSNFTLKIRSTKLEDSAMYFCASSAGTSSYNEQFFGPGTRLTVL.

This clone was counted once. The chain joins TRBV5-1 to TRBJ1-1; D uncertain. Germline V lookup: CDR1 SGHRS, CDR2 YFSETQ. This CDR3 contains 12 residues. Trimming shortened V by 1 base and J by 8 bases, and 9 bases separated the two germline ends. The CDR3 region is CASSLSGIEAFF. CDR3 bases: TGCGCCAGCAGCTTGAGTGGGATAGAAGCTTTCTTT.

This rearrangement joins TRBV28 to TRBJ2-5; no clear D. The germline V gene encodes CDR1 MDHEN and CDR2 SYDVKM. V lost 3 bases to trimming and J lost 1 base, with 9 bases between them. The CDR3 spans 14 residues. The CDR3, as DNA: TGTGCCAGCAGTTTCCCGATCAGCCAAGAGACCCAGTACTTC. Its translation is CASSFPISQETQYF.

The chain has TRBV5-6 and TRBJ2-1; D is uncertain. This CDR3 comprises 17 residues. CDR1 SGHDT and CDR2 YYEEEE come from the germline V gene. V was clipped by 1 base and J by 0 bases, with 14 bases between them. This chain's CDR3 is CASSLLSARSSYNEQFF. The CDR3, as DNA: TGTGCCAGCAGCTTGTTGTCTGCGCGGAGCTCCTACAATGAGCAGTTCTTC. Supplemented by reference TRBV5-6 and TRBJ2-1, the full variable domain reads DAGVTQSPTHLIKTRGQQVTLRCSPKSGHDTVSWYQQALGQGPQFIFQYYEEEERQRGNFPDRFSGHQFPNYSSELNVNALLLGDSALYLCASSLLSARSSYNEQFFGPGTRLTVL.

This sequence joins TRBV19 and TRBJ1-1; D is possibly TRBD1 (6 bases). Trimming removed 1 base at V and 11 bases at J, with 14 bases between. The CDR3 sequence is 13 residues long. CDR1 LNHDA and CDR2 SQIVND come from the germline V gene (reference sequence). As DNA, the CDR3 is TGTGCCAGTAGTATAGTCTCTCCAGGGGATGCTTTCTTT. Translating it yields CASSIVSPGDAFF.

The chain carries TRBV2 and TRBJ1-2; D is possibly TRBD1 (5 bases). Trimming removed 5 bases at V and 0 bases at J, with 13 bases between. CDR3 length: 15 residues. Germline CDR1 and CDR2: SNHLY and FYNNEI. The CDR3 DNA reads as TGTGCCAGCAGTCCAGGGAAGACCGCTAACTATGGCTACACCTTC. Residues: CASSPGKTANYGYTF.